This T cell receptor (beta chain) originates from a study of neurological immune-mediated disorders. CDR3 size: 13 residues. V shed 4 bases and J shed 9 bases, with 13 bases lying between them. Germline V gives CDR1 SGHTA, CDR2 FQGNSA. In the case of this clonotype: Its antigen is still unknown.

General observations from the study: The study found no CDR3 amino acid sequences shared by expanded clones across subjects, suggesting private repertoires in all groups.

Using its own MiXCR run on the 5' RACE reads, TCRdb lists one record per CDR3 protein. The sample yields 80,000 or so distinct CDR3 sequences, roughly 9.5% seen once. Source material: PBMCs. The origin of this receptor is a man aged 45-65 years in good health. The rearrangement joins TRBV7-2 to TRBJ2-1, with unresolved D. CDR3 bases: TGTGCCAGCAGCTACGGTGGGGTCCCTGAGCAGTTCTTC. This sequence encodes CASSYGGVPEQFF.